This T cell receptor beta chain is from a study of control samples from healthy donors and cancer patients. The junction had 4 bases not matched to a gene; V was cut back by 3 bases and J by 3 bases. This CDR3 region has 14 residues. CDR1 is SGHRS, CDR2 YFSETQ, per germline. Generated by immunoSEQ multiplex PCR, the TCRdb table keeps only in-frame clones and is missing some. The data hold about 150,000 clones, with around 94% observed a single time. What was sequenced was blood. This receptor was obtained from a woman younger than 35 in good health. The chain employs TRBV5-1 and TRBJ2-5, with TRBD1 matching over 8 bases. CDR3 DNA sequence: TGCGCCAGCAGCTCGGGACAGGTAGAAGAGACCCAGTACTTC. It is translated as CASSSGQVEETQYF.